The entry that follows covers one T cell receptor beta chain sequence. The antigen is unknown. Germline loops: CDR1 LNHNV, CDR2 YYDKDF (reference sequence). With 2 bases clipped from V and 7 bases from J, the junction kept 8 bases outside the gene matches. The CDR3 is 16 residues long. Researchers ran the PCR with 60 Vbeta and 13 Jbeta primers. TCRdb's table, derived via immunoSEQ multiplex PCR, lists solely in-frame clones and lacks some. This table holds about 120,000 clones, approximately 72% found once. These data belong to a study of cytomegalovirus exposure and HLA in healthy donors. Study-level points and caveats: The likely origin of a cluster of highly shared sequence variants was a sequencing artifact. Links to common viral pathogens appeared, in a later analysis, for several of the most significant clusters. Cytomegalovirus association was assigned to 150 to 200 TCR beta chains.

The receptor's source is a man aged 18-30 years in good health and CMV-seronegative. Material for sequencing was PBMCs. The genes are TRBV15 and TRBJ2-2, with 9 bases lining up with TRBD1. CDR3 loop: CATSRLGQGSVGELFF. As DNA, the CDR3 is TGTGCCACCAGCAGACTCGGACAGGGGTCGGTCGGGGAGCTGTTTTTT.